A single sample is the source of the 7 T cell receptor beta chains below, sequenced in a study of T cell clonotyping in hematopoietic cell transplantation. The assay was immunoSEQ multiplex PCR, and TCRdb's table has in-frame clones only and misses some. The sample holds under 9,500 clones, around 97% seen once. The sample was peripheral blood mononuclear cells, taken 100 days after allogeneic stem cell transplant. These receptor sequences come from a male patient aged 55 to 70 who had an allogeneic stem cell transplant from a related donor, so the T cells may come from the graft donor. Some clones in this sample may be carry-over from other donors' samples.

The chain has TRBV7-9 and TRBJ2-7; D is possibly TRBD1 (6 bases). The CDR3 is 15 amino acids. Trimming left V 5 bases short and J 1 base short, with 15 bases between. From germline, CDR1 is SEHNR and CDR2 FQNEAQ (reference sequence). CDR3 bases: TGTGCCAGCAGCCGACTGGGCGACAGGTCCTACGAGCAGTACTTC. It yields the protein CASSRLGDRSYEQYF.

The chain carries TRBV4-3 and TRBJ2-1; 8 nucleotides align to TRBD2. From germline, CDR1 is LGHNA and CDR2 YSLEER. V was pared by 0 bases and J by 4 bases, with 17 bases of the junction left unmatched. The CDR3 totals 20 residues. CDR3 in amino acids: CASSQDSGTGGGTLYNEQFF. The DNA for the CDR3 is TGCGCCAGCAGCCAAGATTCTGGTACGGGCGGGGGGACCTTATACAATGAGCAGTTCTTC.

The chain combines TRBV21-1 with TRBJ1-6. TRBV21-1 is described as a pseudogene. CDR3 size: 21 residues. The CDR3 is CASSNNGPRWTPRYYNSPLHF. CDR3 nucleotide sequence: TGTGCCAGCAGCAATAACGGTCCCCGTTGGACGCCGCGGTACTATAATTCACCCCTCCACTTT.

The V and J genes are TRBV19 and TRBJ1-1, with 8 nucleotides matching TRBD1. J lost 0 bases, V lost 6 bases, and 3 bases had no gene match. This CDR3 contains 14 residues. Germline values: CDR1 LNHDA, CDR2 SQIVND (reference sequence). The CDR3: CASSLGQVNTEAFF. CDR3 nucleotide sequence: TGTGCCAGTAGCCTGGGACAGGTGAACACTGAAGCTTTCTTT.

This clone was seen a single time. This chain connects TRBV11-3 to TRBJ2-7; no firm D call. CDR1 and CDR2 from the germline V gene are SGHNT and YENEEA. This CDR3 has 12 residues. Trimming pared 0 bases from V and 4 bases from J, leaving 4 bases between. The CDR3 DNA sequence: TGTGCCAGCAGCTTAGAAGGTTACGAGCAGTACTTC. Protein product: CASSLEGYEQYF.

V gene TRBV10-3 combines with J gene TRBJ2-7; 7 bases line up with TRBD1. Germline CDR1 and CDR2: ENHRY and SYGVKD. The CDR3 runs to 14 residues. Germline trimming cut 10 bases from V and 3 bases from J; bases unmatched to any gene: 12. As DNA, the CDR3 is TGTGCCACCAAAGACAGGGAACGTAACTACGAGCAGTACTTC. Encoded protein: CATKDRERNYEQYF.

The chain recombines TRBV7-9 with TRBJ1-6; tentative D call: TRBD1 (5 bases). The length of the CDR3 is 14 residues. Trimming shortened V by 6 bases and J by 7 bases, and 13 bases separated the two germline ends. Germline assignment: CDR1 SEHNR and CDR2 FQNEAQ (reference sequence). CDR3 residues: CASSSGIFNSPLHF. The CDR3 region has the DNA TGTGCCAGCAGTTCAGGGATTTTCAATTCACCCCTCCACTTT.